What follows are 11 T cell receptor beta chains derived from one specimen sequenced in a study of T cells in Graves' hyperthyroidism and ophthalmopathy. RNA transcripts provided the source from which TCR beta CDR3 regions were amplified. Using the HTBI primer set, a first-round RT-PCR was run on the TCR CDR3. TCRdb fed the multiplex PCR reads into MiXCR, producing one record per CDR3 protein. Of roughly 570,000 distinct CDR3 sequences listed, roughly 46% are singletons. Sequenced: peripheral blood or thyroid tissue (not recorded which). These receptors all stem from a young woman with Graves' hyperthyroidism.

The rearrangement joins TRBV10-3 to TRBJ1-5; 10 bases are a match to TRBD1. CDR3 length: 15 amino acids. Germline values: CDR1 ENHRY, CDR2 SYGVKD. The trim removed 6 bases at V and 3 bases at J, leaving 5 bases unmatched. Here the CDR3 reads CAISGDRGDNQPQHF. CDR3 nucleotides: TGTGCCATCAGCGGGGACAGGGGAGACAATCAGCCCCAGCATTTT.

V and J are TRBV20-1 and TRBJ2-5; no clear D. The germline V gene has CDR1 DFQATT and CDR2 SNEGSKA (reference sequence). The CDR3 consists of 13 residues. Trimming removed 2 bases from V and 3 bases from J, with 10 bases in between. In DNA, the CDR3 is TGCAGTGCTAGACCCACAGCCGAAGAGACCCAGTACTTC. It encodes CSARPTAEETQYF.

Ten or more counts support this clonotype. The chain links TRBV7-2 to TRBJ1-3; D is unresolved. This CDR3 is 16 amino acids long. Trimming removed 2 bases at V and 0 bases at J, with 11 bases between. From germline, CDR1 is SGHTA and CDR2 FQGNSA. CDR3 in DNA: TGTGCCAGCAGCTTATATGACGTCCCCTCTGGAAACACCATATATTTT. Its protein is CASSLYDVPSGNTIYF.

The CDR3 is CATSREGINEKLFF. The CDR3 nucleotides are TGTGCCACCAGCAGAGAGGGCATAAATGAAAAACTGTTTTTT. The V call is TRBV15, the J call TRBJ1-4; no clear D gene. V was trimmed by 0 bases and J by 5 bases, leaving 7 bases between them. The CDR3 has 14 residues. Germline-derived CDR1 and CDR2 are LNHNV and YYDKDF (reference sequence).

This clonotype came up many times. The genes are TRBV12-3 or TRBV12-4 and TRBJ1-2, with D tentatively TRBD1 (5 bases). V lost 5 bases and J 6 bases, leaving 16 bases between the germline ends. The CDR3 runs 14 residues. The CDR3: CASSALSGIDGYTF. CDR3 nucleotide sequence: TGTGCCAGCAGTGCCCTTTCAGGGATAGATGGCTACACCTTC.

Concerning this clonotype itself: One junction end disagrees with the germline gene, perhaps due to a read error. This sequence joins TRBV29-1 and TRBJ2-5, with 10 bases fitting TRBD1. Per germline, CDR1 SQVTM and CDR2 ANQGSEA. The CDR3 has 14 amino acids. CDR3 bases: TGCAGCGCTGAACCGGGACAGGGGAAAGAGACCCAGTACTTC. Encoded protein: CSAEPGQGKETQYF.

This clonotype was detected only once. One end of the junction is discordant with germline, which a read error may explain. The chain uses TRBV7-2 and TRBJ1-5; D possibly corresponds to TRBD1 (6 bases). Germline-derived CDR1 and CDR2 are SGHTA and FQGNSA. The CDR3 has 14 amino acids. The CDR3 spells CASSLGGGNRPQHF. CDR3 nucleotides: TGTGCCAGCAGCTTGGGGGGCGGAAATCGGCCCCAGCATTTT.

This clonotype was seen once. The chain employs TRBV29-1 and TRBJ1-2; 8 bases line up with TRBD1. This CDR3 comprises 18 residues. Germline assignment: CDR1 SQVTM and CDR2 ANQGSEA. V gave up 6 bases and J gave up 8 bases; unmatched junction bases: 26. CDR3 in amino acids: CSVHLDRGPGHPLRGYTF. The CDR3 coding sequence is TGCAGCGTCCACCTAGACAGGGGTCCGGGACACCCTCTTCGCGGCTACACCTTC.

This clonotype was observed many times. The rearrangement links TRBV2 to TRBJ2-5, with a possible D match to TRBD2 (7 bases). Trimming took off 4 bases at V and 1 base at J, with 13 bases between the two ends. This CDR3 spans 15 amino acids. Per germline, CDR1 SNHLY and CDR2 FYNNEI. This CDR3 is CASSGEGGVQETQYF. The CDR3 DNA sequence: TGTGCCAGCAGTGGCGAGGGGGGGGTCCAAGAGACCCAGTACTTC.

J is TRBJ2-5 and V is TRBV2, with 10 bases identical to TRBD2. There are 15 residues in the CDR3. J was trimmed by 1 base and V by 7 bases; bases with no gene match: 6. The germline CDR1 and CDR2 sequences are SNHLY and FYNNEI. CDR3 DNA sequence: TGTGCCAGCACCACTAGCGGGACAGCCCAAGAGACCCAGTACTTC. It codes for CASTTSGTAQETQYF.

V usage is TRBV20-1 and J usage is TRBJ2-3, with 12 positions matching TRBD2. V dropped 6 bases and J dropped 4; count of bases not matched to a gene: 5. Looked up from germline, CDR1 is DFQATT and CDR2 is SNEGSKA (reference sequence). This CDR3 has 14 residues. The CDR3 loop reads CSALAGGHPDTQYF. The CDR3 coding sequence is TGCAGTGCCCTAGCGGGAGGGCACCCAGATACGCAGTATTTT.